This entry lists 9 T cell receptor beta chains sequenced from one sample in a study of identical twins. TCRdb independently ran MiXCR on the 5' RACE reads; one entry per CDR3 protein. This table has around 680,000 distinct CDR3 sequences, 8.5% to 9.5% appearing once. The same data also contributed to another study, on yellow fever vaccine responses in identical twins.

The sample comprised PBMCs. The receptor set was obtained from a young woman in good health.

This clonotype has ten or more counts. The rearrangement joins TRBV5-1 to TRBJ2-2; D is uncertain. Trimming took off 0 bases at V and 6 bases at J, with 15 bases between the two ends. The V gene's germline CDR1 is SGHRS and CDR2 YFSETQ. The CDR3 extends over 16 amino acids. The CDR3 coding sequence is TGCGCCAGCAGCTTGGCCCCAAAGGATCTAGCCGGGGAGCTGTTTTTT. Translated: CASSLAPKDLAGELFF.

This clonotype was picked up a small number of times. The chain links TRBV4-3 to TRBJ2-3, with 10 bases fitting TRBD2. Trimming at V came to 3 bases and at J to 4 bases, leaving 10 bases not matched to a gene. The CDR3 is 17 residues long. CDR1 LGHNA and CDR2 YSLEER come from the germline V gene. In DNA form, the CDR3 reads TGCGCCAGCAGCCACGGAACGCTAGCGGGAGCCGCAGATACGCAGTATTTT. Translation: CASSHGTLAGAADTQYF.

The chain joins TRBV7-9 to TRBJ2-7; TRBD2 matches 11 bases. The CDR3 runs 15 residues. J was trimmed by 7 bases and V by 5 bases; bases with no gene match: 10. Germline V lookup: CDR1 SEHNR, CDR2 FQNEAQ (reference sequence). The CDR3 DNA follows: TGTGCCAGCAGCAAATTAGCGGGAGGGCCTGGAGAGCAGTACTTC. It is translated as CASSKLAGGPGEQYF.

This clonotype was detected a few times. The chain couples TRBV3-1 to TRBJ1-2; D remains unclear. V lost 0 bases to trimming and J lost 4 bases, with 9 bases between them. The CDR3 is made up of 14 amino acids. Germline V gene sequence: CDR1 LGHDT, CDR2 YNNKEL (reference sequence). In DNA form, the CDR3 reads TGTGCCAGCAGCCAAGAGCGACACCTCTATGGCTACACCTTC. Translation: CASSQERHLYGYTF.

The chain is built from TRBV28 and TRBJ2-3; 9 nucleotides match TRBD2. The V segment lost 6 bases and the J segment 3 bases; nucleotides outside the gene matches: 7. This CDR3 spans 15 amino acids. The germline gives CDR1 MDHEN, CDR2 SYDVKM. CDR3 amino acids: CASSGSGRSTDTQYF. The DNA of the CDR3 is TGTGCCAGCAGCGGAAGCGGGAGGTCAACAGATACGCAGTATTTT.

This clonotype was counted ten times or more. The rearrangement uses TRBV14 and TRBJ2-3; D unresolved. Trimming cost V 0 bases and J 2 bases, with 6 bases left between them. The CDR3 runs 14 residues. From germline, CDR1 is SGHDN and CDR2 FVKESK. CDR3 protein: CASSQEGYTDTQYF. CDR3 sequence (DNA): TGTGCCAGCAGCCAAGAAGGGTACACAGATACGCAGTATTTT.

This clonotype appeared many times. The gene calls are TRBV5-1 and TRBJ2-7; no definite D call. The CDR3 consists of 12 residues. The V end was cut by 0 bases, the J end by 5 bases, with 6 bases between. Germline V lookup: CDR1 SGHRS, CDR2 YFSETQ. The CDR3 region is CASSLDGNEQYF. CDR3 DNA: TGCGCCAGCAGCTTGGATGGGAACGAGCAGTACTTC.

A few counts support this clonotype. The chain combines TRBV20-1 with TRBJ1-2, with D unclear. The length of the CDR3 is 13 residues. V lost 0 bases and J 3 bases, leaving 8 bases between the germline ends. Germline CDR1 DFQATT, CDR2 SNEGSKA (reference sequence). CDR3 in amino acids: CSAREGADYGYTF. CDR3 bases: TGCAGTGCTAGAGAGGGTGCGGACTATGGCTACACCTTC.

This clonotype was picked up many times. The chain carries TRBV9 and TRBJ2-1, with D possibly being TRBD2 (5 bases). V lost 4 bases and J lost 6, with 17 bases in between. The length of the CDR3 is 15 residues. The germline CDR1 and CDR2 sequences are SGDLS and YYNGEE. DNA of the CDR3: TGTGCCAGCAGCCCGAGTGGACTCCCGGCCAATGAGCAGTTCTTC. Translated, it gives CASSPSGLPANEQFF.